The rows below give T cell receptor beta chains drawn from one sample of a study of cytomegalovirus exposure and HLA in healthy donors. Here immunoSEQ multiplex PCR was the method, and the copy in TCRdb shows in-frame clones only, minus some. The sample gives around 140,000 clones, about 84% of which show up once; roughly 6% is in the top ten. The sequenced material came from PBMCs. The receptors shown here come from a woman in her forties in good health and CMV-seropositive. Both conserved end residues are part of each CDR3. Fields, in order: V gene, clone size, J gene, D gene, CDR3 DNA, CDR3 protein. D genes are given only for firm matches. The size of a clone is reported for some rows only, either as once, few or many, or as a class for expanded clones.

TRBV7-8,-,TRBJ2-7,-,TGTGCCAGCAGCTTAATGCGGGCCTCCTACGAGCAGTACTTC,CASSLMRASYEQYF
TRBV19,-,TRBJ2-5,-,TGTGCCAGTAGTATATCGGGACAAGAGACCCAGTACTTC,CASSISGQETQYF
TRBV20-1,few,TRBJ1-2,-,TGCAGTGCTAGAGATCTCTCTGGCTACACCTTC,CSARDLSGYTF
TRBV6-1,-,TRBJ2-5,-,TGTGCCAGCAATCCACAGGGAGTAAGGGGGGAGACCCAGTACTTC,CASNPQGVRGETQYF
TRBV5-4,-,TRBJ2-7,TRBD2,TGTGCCAGCAGGGAAGCGGGAGGGCCGGGCTACGAGCAGTACTTC,CASREAGGPGYEQYF
TRBV19,-,TRBJ2-7,-,TGTGCCAGTACGGCTAAAATCGGGTACGAGCAGTACTTC,CASTAKIGYEQYF
TRBV5-6,-,TRBJ1-2,TRBD1,TGTGCCAGCAGCTCCCCTAAGAGACAGGGGTGGGACTATGGCTACACCTTC,CASSSPKRQGWDYGYTF
TRBV19,-,TRBJ1-1,-,TGTGCCAGTAGTATAGTCGAGGGGGACACTGAAGCTTTCTTT,CASSIVEGDTEAFF
TRBV2,-,TRBJ2-1,TRBD2,TGTGCCAGCAGTGTACGGGGACTACCTTCCTCAAGGGAGCAGTTCTTC,CASSVRGLPSSREQFF
TRBV9,-,TRBJ1-1,-,TGTGCCAGCAGCCGTACTTCCCAAGCTTTCTTC,CASSRTSQAFF
TRBV28,-,TRBJ2-6,-,TGTGCCAGCGGCCGTAGCTTCTCTGGGGCCAACGTCCTGACTTTC,CASGRSFSGANVLTF
TRBV30,-,TRBJ2-7,-,TGTGCCTGGAGTAGGCCGGGAGCGACCTACGAGCAGTACTTC,CAWSRPGATYEQYF